The source of this T cell receptor beta chain is a study of response to subunit inactivated influenza vaccine. A few counts support this clonotype. MiXCR was run by TCRdb on the RT-PCR reads, yielding one entry per CDR3 protein. The sample consists of roughly 790,000 distinct CDR3 sequences, approximately 21% of them appearing once. The CDR3 covers 15 residues. J lost 1 base, V lost 4 bases, and 7 bases had no gene match. The source is a man aged 50 or older who received an inactivated influenza vaccine. The sequencing here drew on PBMCs from blood, taken about 5 days after vaccination. The rearrangement links TRBV12-3 or TRBV12-4 to TRBJ2-7, with 7 positions matching TRBD1. The CDR3 DNA reads TGTGCCAGCAGTTCCAGGGGGTTTCCTTCCTACGAGCAGTACTTC. Translated, it gives CASSSRGFPSYEQYF.